This T cell receptor beta chain was retrieved from a study of cytomegalovirus exposure and HLA in healthy donors. Both 60 Vbeta primers and 13 Jbeta primers went into the PCR. Using immunoSEQ multiplex PCR, the repertoire was profiled, and TCRdb retains in-frame clones only, with some absent. Of about 120,000 clones listed, 80% are singletons. As regards this clone: Its antigen is still unknown.

Findings and limits, study-wide: The authors judged a highly shared variant cluster likely a sequencing artifact. Generally TCR sequences proved uncommon, though certain public TCRs appeared in numerous donors. Later, an analysis found that common viral pathogens appeared to be linked with several of the most significant clusters.

The length of the CDR3 is 14 residues. V was trimmed by 3 bases and J by 1 base, leaving 7 bases between them. Germline V gives CDR1 SGHRS, CDR2 YFSETQ. The sequence came from a man aged 25 to 45 in good health and CMV-seropositive. The specimen sequenced was PBMCs. The rearrangement links TRBV5-1 to TRBJ2-2; D unclear. The CDR3 region has the DNA TGCGCCAGCAGCTCCGACAAGAACACCGGGGAGCTGTTTTTT. It yields the protein CASSSDKNTGELFF.